This T cell receptor beta chain came from a study of blood T cell repertoires in COVID-19. The overall study: Sites in the United States, Italy and Spain provided acute and convalescent COVID-19 samples. Nucleic acid was either cDNA or gDNA, and it came from T cells, B-cell-depleted T cells, or PBMCs.

Only one count was recorded for this clone. Authors' data handling: Reference gene primer amplification yielded estimated nucleated cell counts. Assay: immunoSEQ multiplex PCR; the TCRdb copy retains only in-frame clones and omits some. V and J calls and clone size are copied from that table; D and trimming were computed from the DNA. Here the sample spans about 190,000 clones, around nine tenths being singletons. The CDR3 contains 15 residues. Germline CDR1 is MNHEY and CDR2 is SMNVEV (reference sequence). V lost 4 bases, J lost 6 bases, and 8 bases stayed unmatched. Sequencing was performed on peripheral blood. The sequence was collected from a woman in her thirties or forties who had recovered from COVID-19. This rearrangement joins TRBV27 to TRBJ2-2, with 7 bases matching TRBD2. CDR3 bases: TGTGCCAGCAGTTCCAGTGAGGGGAGGGCCGGGGAGCTGTTTTTT. The encoded protein is CASSSSEGRAGELFF.